The T cell receptor beta chain under discussion was sequenced for a study of shared T cell receptors in the human thymus. V lost 3 bases to trimming and J lost 3 bases; unmatched junction nucleotides: 9. The CDR3 is 15 residues long. The germline V gene encodes CDR1 GTSNPN and CDR2 SVGIG (reference sequence). Measured with immunoSEQ multiplex PCR; TCRdb has only the in-frame clones, and not every one. This sample carries about 710,000 clones, 80% to 90% of them seen once, and the ten largest clones take about 0.0094%. This same sample was also part of a study on human thymus T cells. That study adds: Congenital heart defects were the reason for the corrective surgery that the donors, healthy Finnish infants, were having. Thymic resections from corrective heart surgery supplied the tissue. Thymic and blood repertoires appeared to display a bias in their usage of V and J genes. Unrelated individuals reportedly shared highly overlapping thymic TCR repertoires.

Sequencing was carried out using thymocytes. The clonotype comes from a boy under two years old with a congenital heart defect. This sequence joins TRBV30 and TRBJ2-3, with 7 positions matching TRBD2. CDR3 in amino acids: CAWRSKRRGTDTQYF. The CDR3 DNA is TGTGCCTGGAGATCGAAGAGGCGGGGGACAGATACGCAGTATTTT.